The 29 T cell receptor beta chains below all came from one sample that was sequenced in a study of beta chain features in type 1 diabetes. These receptors' targets are unknown. Of the isolated RNA, all was reverse transcribed, and so the sequenced material was expressed TCRB transcripts. Only in-frame clones appear in the TCRdb table, and some are missing; sequencing was by immunoSEQ multiplex PCR. The sample has about 240,000 clones, 14% seen once. Study conclusions and caveats: Type 1 diabetes patients had moderately but significantly shorter TCRB CDR3s in all four CD4+ subsets.

Specimen: naive CD4+ T cells from blood. The receptors come from a man younger than 40 with type 1 diabetes.

This clone has more than one count but fewer than ten. This chain uses TRBV21-1 with TRBJ2-1; TRBD2, as called in the table, went unchecked against the DNA. TRBV21-1 is designated a pseudogene. The CDR3 loop spans 16 amino acids. As DNA, the CDR3 is TGTGCCAGCAGCAAAAAGCCTAGGAGCTCCTACAATGAGCAGTTCTTC. Encoded protein: CASSKKPRSSYNEQFF.

This sequence joins TRBV6-1 and TRBJ2-1; 9 nucleotides line up with TRBD2. The CDR3 spans 14 residues. The germline V gene encodes CDR1 MNHNS and CDR2 SASEGT. V trimming: 8 bases; J trimming: 4 bases; junction bases outside the gene matches: 6. This CDR3 is CASVRREGYNEQFF. The CDR3 DNA follows: TGTGCCAGCGTAAGGCGGGAGGGTTACAATGAGCAGTTCTTC.

The chain links TRBV19 to TRBJ2-5; TRBD1 agrees at 9 bases. After removal of 6 bases from V and 1 base from J, the junction contained 3 bases not matched to a gene. CDR1 is LNHDA, CDR2 SQIVND, per germline (reference sequence). The CDR3 is made up of 14 amino acids. CDR3 in amino acids: CASSLTGGQETQYF. The CDR3 coding sequence is TGTGCCAGTAGCCTGACAGGGGGCCAAGAGACCCAGTACTTC.

V usage is TRBV4-1 and J usage is TRBJ2-7; 11 bases fit TRBD1. Germline lookup yields CDR1 MGHRA and CDR2 YSYEKL. Trimming took 3 bases from V and 2 from J; bases not matched to a gene: 3. The CDR3 has 15 residues. The CDR3 loop reads CASSHGQGAAYEQYF. The DNA of the CDR3 is TGCGCCAGCAGCCACGGACAGGGGGCCGCCTACGAGCAGTACTTC.

The chain has TRBV6-1 and TRBJ1-1, with 11 bases fitting TRBD1. The ends lost 6 bases at V and 4 bases at J; junction bases unmatched: 7. From germline, CDR1 is MNHNS and CDR2 SASEGT. The CDR3 covers 15 residues. The CDR3 nucleotides read TGTGCCAGCAGAGGACAGGGGGCTTCGATCACTGAAGCTTTCTTT. Its protein product is CASRGQGASITEAFF.

DNA of the CDR3: TGTGCCAGCAGCCACCAGGGGAGCAATCAGCCCCAGCATTTT. Translating gives CASSHQGSNQPQHF. V and J are TRBV7-9 and TRBJ1-5; perhaps TRBD1 as D (6 bases). V was shortened by 5 bases and J by 1 base, with 9 bases between the two germline ends. Germline V lookup: CDR1 SEHNR, CDR2 FQNEAQ (reference sequence). The CDR3 loop spans 14 amino acids. Using reference TRBV7-9 and TRBJ1-5 for the parts outside the CDR3, the full variable domain is DTGVSQNPRHKITKRGQNVTFRCDPISEHNRLYWYRQTLGQGPEFLTYFQNEAQLEKSRLLSDRFSAERPKGSFSTLEIQRTEQGDSAMYLCASSHQGSNQPQHFGDGTRLSIL.

With regard to this clone: The junction departs from germline at one end; a sequencing error may be responsible. The chain couples TRBV29-1 to TRBJ2-5, with 10 bases aligning to TRBD2. Germline CDR1 and CDR2: SQVTM and ANQGSEA. The CDR3 spans 15 residues. In DNA form, the CDR3 reads TGCCGCGTGGCCGTGGGGACTAGCGTCCAAGAGACCCAGTACTTC. It translates to CRVAVGTSVQETQYF. The whole variable domain, filled in from reference TRBV29-1 and TRBJ2-5, reads SAVISQKPSRDICQRGTSLTIQCQVDSQVTMMFWYRQQPGQSLTLIATANQGSEATYESGFVIDKFPISRPNLTFSTLTVSNMSPEDSSIYLCRVAVGTSVQETQYFGPGTRLLVL.

In its sample, this clone was seen a few times. The chain recombines TRBV18 with TRBJ2-7; TRBD2 aligns across 10 bases. Trimming at V came to 3 bases and at J to 2 bases, leaving 7 bases not matched to a gene. Germline loops: CDR1 KGHSH, CDR2 LQKENI. CDR3 length: 16 amino acids. This chain's CDR3 is CASSPMSGRDTYEQYF. DNA of the CDR3: TGTGCCAGCTCACCCATGAGCGGGAGGGACACCTACGAGCAGTACTTC.

This clone showed up just a few times. This chain joins TRBV19 and TRBJ2-3, with 9 positions matching TRBD2. The V and J ends lost 3 bases and 3 bases, in that order; junction bases with no gene match: 4. Germline CDR1 and CDR2: LNHDA and SQIVND (reference sequence). This CDR3 contains 15 residues. The CDR3 bases are TGTGCCAGTAGTATCCCAGCGGGAGGAACAGATACGCAGTATTTT. Translated: CASSIPAGGTDTQYF.

This clone has only a few counts. The chain carries TRBV13 and TRBJ2-7, with 9 bases that match TRBD2. Germline V gene sequence: CDR1 PRHDT, CDR2 FYEKMQ (reference sequence). This CDR3 contains 13 residues. After removal of 2 bases from V and 9 bases from J, the junction contained 5 bases not matched to a gene. CDR3 sequence reads: CASSLQSGRRQYF. The DNA for the CDR3 is TGTGCCAGCAGCTTACAGAGCGGGAGGCGGCAGTACTTC.

This chain connects TRBV5-4 to TRBJ1-2, with D maybe TRBD1 (5 bases). The V end lost 0 bases, the J end lost 3 bases, and 12 bases lay between the germline ends. The CDR3 runs to 15 residues. CDR1 is SGHNT and CDR2 is YYREEE in the germline V gene (reference sequence). The CDR3 nucleotides read TGTGCCAGCAGCTTGGCCTTGTGGGGCGACTATGGCTACACCTTC. Protein sequence: CASSLALWGDYGYTF. Full variable domain (missing parts from reference TRBV5-4 and TRBJ1-2): ETGVTQSPTHLIKTRGQQVTLRCSSQSGHNTVSWYQQALGQGPQFIFQYYREEENGRGNFPPRFSGLQFPNYSSELNVNALELDDSALYLCASSLALWGDYGYTFGSGTRLTVV.

This chain links TRBV4-1 with TRBJ2-5, with 10 bases that match TRBD1. After removal of 1 base from V and 4 bases from J, the junction contained 12 bases not matched to a gene. The CDR3 consists of 18 residues. CDR1 is MGHRA, CDR2 YSYEKL, per germline. CDR3 region: CASSQGGPRQGARETQYF. The CDR3 nucleotides are TGCGCCAGCAGCCAAGGGGGACCCCGACAGGGGGCTAGAGAGACCCAGTACTTC.

This clone was picked up a small number of times. V is TRBV19 and J is TRBJ2-5, with a weak D call TRBD2 (5 bases). Germline values: CDR1 LNHDA, CDR2 SQIVND (reference sequence). CDR3 length: 14 amino acids. Trimming took 3 bases from V and 2 from J, leaving 10 bases between them. CDR3 sequence: CASSIPGIQETQYF. The CDR3 bases are TGTGCCAGTAGTATCCCCGGGATTCAAGAGACCCAGTACTTC.

This clone was observed a few times. V is TRBV25-1 and J is TRBJ2-3, with TRBD2 matching over 11 bases. After removal of 8 bases from V and 10 bases from J, the junction contained 14 bases not matched to a gene. Germline loops: CDR1 MGHDK, CDR2 SYGVNS. The CDR3 runs to 15 residues. Written as DNA, the CDR3 is TGTGCCAGCGGCGCGGAGCGGCTAGCGGGAGGTTCGCAGTATTTT. Its protein product is CASGAERLAGGSQYF.

This clone appeared a few times. The chain joins TRBV7-2 to TRBJ1-4; TRBD1 matches at 7 bases. The CDR3 loop spans 15 amino acids. Germline V gene sequence: CDR1 SGHTA, CDR2 FQGNSA. The trim removed 7 bases at V and 5 bases at J, leaving 10 bases unmatched. The chain's CDR3 is CASTLSGTENEKLFF. For the CDR3, the DNA is TGTGCCAGCACCCTATCCGGGACAGAGAATGAAAAACTGTTTTTT.

This clone occurred a few times. The chain's CDR3 is CASSIGGRREKLFF. For the CDR3, the DNA is TGTGCCAGTAGTATAGGAGGTCGACGGGAAAAACTGTTTTTT. This chain joins TRBV19 and TRBJ1-4; D ambiguous. This CDR3 contains 14 residues. CDR1 LNHDA and CDR2 SQIVND come from the germline V gene (reference sequence). V was trimmed by 1 base and J by 8 bases, leaving 11 bases between them.

This clone was counted only a few times. The V gene is TRBV29-1, the J gene TRBJ1-1; weak D call: TRBD1 (6 bases). V was pared by 5 bases and J by 5 bases, with 12 bases between. This CDR3 contains 12 residues. CDR1 is SQVTM, CDR2 ANQGSEA, per germline. The CDR3 nucleotides are TGCAGCGTTAAGGGGCAGGGGACTGAAGCTTTCTTT. It encodes CSVKGQGTEAFF. Drawing the rest from reference TRBV29-1 and TRBJ1-1, the complete variable domain is SAVISQKPSRDICQRGTSLTIQCQVDSQVTMMFWYRQQPGQSLTLIATANQGSEATYESGFVIDKFPISRPNLTFSTLTVSNMSPEDSSIYLCSVKGQGTEAFFGQGTRLTVV.

The sample holds one count of this clone. This chain joins TRBV5-6 and TRBJ2-7, with D hard to call. Trimming shortened V by 0 bases and J by 3 bases, and 10 bases separated the two germline ends. The length of the CDR3 is 14 residues. The germline V gene encodes CDR1 SGHDT and CDR2 YYEEEE. The CDR3 nucleotides are TGTGCCAGCAGCTTGGGGCAGATGAACTACGAGCAGTACTTC. Protein product: CASSLGQMNYEQYF. The full variable domain, rest sourced from reference TRBV5-6 and TRBJ2-7, is DAGVTQSPTHLIKTRGQQVTLRCSPKSGHDTVSWYQQALGQGPQFIFQYYEEEERQRGNFPDRFSGHQFPNYSSELNVNALLLGDSALYLCASSLGQMNYEQYFGPGTRLTVT.

The chain is built from TRBV5-6 and TRBJ1-2, with D uncertain. CDR1 and CDR2 from the germline V gene are SGHDT and YYEEEE. The CDR3 runs to 13 residues. With 0 bases removed from V and 4 bases from J, the gap between germline ends came to 7 bases. Here the CDR3 reads CASSLEQSYGYTF. For the CDR3, the DNA is TGTGCCAGCAGCTTGGAACAATCCTATGGCTACACCTTC.

Only a few counts were recorded for this clone. The gene calls are TRBV7-9 and TRBJ2-3; D is undetermined. The CDR3 has 14 amino acids. CDR1 and CDR2 from the germline V gene are SEHNR and FQNEAQ (reference sequence). Trimming removed 5 bases at V and 6 bases at J, with 15 bases between. The CDR3 sequence is CASSLPTLMDTQYF. CDR3 sequence (DNA): TGTGCCAGCAGCCTCCCTACTTTGATGGATACGCAGTATTTT.

The chain combines TRBV28 with TRBJ1-1; D unresolved. Trimming shortened V by 4 bases and J by 6 bases, and 18 bases separated the two germline ends. CDR1 MDHEN and CDR2 SYDVKM come from the germline V gene. The CDR3 consists of 15 residues. CDR3 region: CASSSTTGPRAEAFF. The CDR3 nucleotides are TGTGCCAGCAGTTCTACGACTGGTCCCAGAGCTGAAGCTTTCTTT. The whole variable domain, filled in from reference TRBV28 and TRBJ1-1, reads DVKVTQSSRYLVKRTGEKVFLECVQDMDHENMFWYRQDPGLGLRLIYFSYDVKMKEKGDIPEGYSVSREKKERFSLILESASTNQTSMYLCASSSTTGPRAEAFFGQGTRLTVV.

In DNA form, the CDR3 reads TGTGCCAGCACCATCAGGGTGGGTGAGACCCAGTACTTC. It specifies CASTIRVGETQYF. This sequence joins TRBV14 and TRBJ2-5, with a tentative D call TRBD1 (5 bases). There are 13 residues in the CDR3. Germline CDR1 SGHDN, CDR2 FVKESK. Trimming shortened V by 7 bases and J by 5 bases, and 14 bases separated the two germline ends.

This clone was seen only a few times. The chain couples TRBV19 to TRBJ2-1; D might be TRBD1 (5 bases). The V gene's germline CDR1 is LNHDA and CDR2 SQIVND (reference sequence). V was clipped by 4 bases and J by 8 bases, with 15 bases between them. The length of the CDR3 is 14 residues. The CDR3 loop is CASSTPHRFDEQFF. Here the CDR3 DNA reads TGTGCCAGTAGTACCCCCCACAGGTTTGATGAGCAGTTCTTC.

This clone appeared a few times. This chain uses TRBV6-5 with TRBJ2-4; D is perhaps TRBD1 (6 bases). Germline CDR1 and CDR2: MNHEY and SVGAGI. This CDR3 comprises 13 residues. V lost 6 bases, J lost 8 bases, and 14 bases lay in between. This CDR3 is CASRDSFMDIQYF. The CDR3 DNA reads TGTGCCAGCAGGGACAGTTTTATGGACATTCAGTACTTC.

The chain uses TRBV5-1 and TRBJ1-5; D is possibly TRBD1 (5 bases). The CDR3 consists of 11 residues. CDR1 and CDR2 from the germline V gene are SGHRS and YFSETQ. The CDR3, as DNA: TGCGCAGCAGGGTGGCGACAGCCCCAGCATTTT. Its protein product is CAAGWRQPQHF.

V gene TRBV4-1 combines with J gene TRBJ2-3, with D possibly matching TRBD2 (6 bases). The CDR3 is 15 residues long. Germline CDR1 reads MGHRA; CDR2 reads YSYEKL. V shed 4 bases and J shed 3 bases, with 14 bases lying between them. Here the CDR3 reads CASSPGGRRTDTQYF. CDR3 DNA: TGCGCCAGCAGCCCCGGGGGTAGGCGAACAGATACGCAGTATTTT.

This clone was detected a few times. The chain has TRBV7-9 and TRBJ1-5; D is unresolved. V shed 5 bases and J shed 9 bases, with 11 bases lying between them. This CDR3 is built from 12 residues. The germline V gene encodes CDR1 SEHNR and CDR2 FQNEAQ (reference sequence). CDR3 bases: TGTGCCAGCAGCCCCACAGTGGGGCCCCAGCATTTT. Protein product: CASSPTVGPQHF.

This rearrangement joins TRBV4-1 to TRBJ2-2; D may be TRBD2 (5 bases). This CDR3 is built from 14 residues. Between the trimmed V and J ends, which lost 0 bases and 8 bases, there was a span of 10 bases. Germline CDR1 MGHRA, CDR2 YSYEKL. The CDR3 nucleotides are TGCGCCAGCAGCCAAGACCCCGGAGGTGGGGAGCTGTTTTTT. It codes for CASSQDPGGGELFF.

This clone has just a few counts. The rearrangement uses TRBV19 and TRBJ1-5; a possible D gene is TRBD1 (6 bases). Germline lookup yields CDR1 LNHDA and CDR2 SQIVND (reference sequence). The CDR3 contains 14 residues. V was cut by 5 bases and J by 4 bases, with 12 bases left in between. CDR3 amino acids: CASSENRENQPQHF. DNA of the CDR3: TGTGCCAGTAGTGAGAACAGGGAAAATCAGCCCCAGCATTTT.